This TCR beta chain was captured in a study of Graves' ophthalmopathy and Graves' hyperthyroidism. The CDR3 is 14 amino acids. CDR1 is SGHTA, CDR2 FQGNSA, per germline. Trimming took off 3 bases at V and 5 bases at J, with 14 bases between the two ends. This clonotype was recorded only once. RNA served as the template for amplifying TCR beta CDR3 regions. First-round RT-PCR used HTBI primers; second-round multiplex PCR followed. Each CDR3 protein gets one entry after TCRdb re-called the multiplex PCR reads with MiXCR. The repertoire holds 350,000 to 450,000 distinct CDR3 sequences, around 20% seen once, with roughly 1.4% in the top ten.

Material: peripheral blood. The chain employs TRBV7-2 and TRBJ2-7, with D tentatively TRBD1 (5 bases). The sequence came from a woman aged 18 to 35 with Graves' ophthalmopathy. The CDR3, as DNA: TGTGCCAGCAGCTTCGACAGTCCCCCCGACGAGCAGTACTTC. It is translated as CASSFDSPPDEQYF.